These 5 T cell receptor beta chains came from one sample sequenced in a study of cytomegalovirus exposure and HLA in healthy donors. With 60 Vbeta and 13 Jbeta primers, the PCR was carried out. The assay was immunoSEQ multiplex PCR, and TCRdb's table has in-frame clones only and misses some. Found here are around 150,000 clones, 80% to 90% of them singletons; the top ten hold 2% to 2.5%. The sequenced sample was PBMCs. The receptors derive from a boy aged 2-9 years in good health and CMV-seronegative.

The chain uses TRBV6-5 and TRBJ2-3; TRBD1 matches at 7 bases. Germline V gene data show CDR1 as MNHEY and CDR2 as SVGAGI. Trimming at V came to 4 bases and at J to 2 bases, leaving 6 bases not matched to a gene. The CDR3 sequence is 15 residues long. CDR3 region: CASSSLQGFTDTQYF. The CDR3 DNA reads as TGTGCCAGCAGTTCCCTACAGGGGTTCACAGATACGCAGTATTTT.

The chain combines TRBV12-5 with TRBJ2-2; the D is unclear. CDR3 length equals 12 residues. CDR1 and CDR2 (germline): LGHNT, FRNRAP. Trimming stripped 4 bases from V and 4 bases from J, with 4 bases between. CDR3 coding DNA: TGTGCTAGTGGTTCCGTCACCGGGGAGCTGTTTTTT. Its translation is CASGSVTGELFF. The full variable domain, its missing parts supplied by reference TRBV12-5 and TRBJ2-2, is DARVTQTPRHKVTEMGQEVTMRCQPILGHNTVFWYRQTMMQGLELLAYFRNRAPLDDSGMPKDRFSAEMPDATLATLKIQPSEPRDSAVYFCASGSVTGELFFGEGSRLTVL.

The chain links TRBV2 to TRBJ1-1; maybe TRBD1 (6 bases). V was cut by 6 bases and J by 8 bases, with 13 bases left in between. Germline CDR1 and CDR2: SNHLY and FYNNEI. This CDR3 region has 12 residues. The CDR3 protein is CASRGGWLEAFF. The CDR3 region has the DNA TGTGCCAGCAGAGGGGGATGGTTAGAAGCTTTCTTT. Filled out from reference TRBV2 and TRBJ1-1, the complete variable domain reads EPEVTQTPSHQVTQMGQEVILRCVPISNHLYFYWYRQILGQKVEFLVSFYNNEISEKSEIFDDQFSVERPDGSNFTLKIRSTKLEDSAMYFCASRGGWLEAFFGQGTRLTVV.

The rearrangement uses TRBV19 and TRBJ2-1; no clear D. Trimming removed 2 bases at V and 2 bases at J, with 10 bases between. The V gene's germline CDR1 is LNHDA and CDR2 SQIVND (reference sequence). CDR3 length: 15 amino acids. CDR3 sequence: CASSISSYTYNEQFF. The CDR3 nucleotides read TGTGCCAGTAGTATATCCAGTTACACCTACAATGAGCAGTTCTTC.

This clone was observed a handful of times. In DNA, the CDR3 is TGTGCCAGCAGCTTAGTTCCGCTAGCGGAGACAGATACGCAGTATTTT. It codes for CASSLVPLAETDTQYF. The chain joins TRBV11-3 to TRBJ2-3, with TRBD2 matching over 7 bases. The CDR3 has 16 amino acids. V lost 1 base, J lost 3 bases, and 7 bases stayed unmatched. Germline CDR1 is SGHNT and CDR2 is YENEEA.